The entry that follows covers one T cell receptor (beta chain) sequence. Amplification used 60 Vbeta primers and 13 Jbeta primers. The protocol was immunoSEQ multiplex PCR, while the TCRdb copy is restricted to in-frame clones and leaves out a portion. The table records some 150,000 clones, about 78% of them present only once. The source of the sample is a study of cytomegalovirus exposure and HLA in healthy donors. V gave up 2 bases and J gave up 5 bases, with 16 bases separating them. CDR1 is MNHNS, CDR2 SASEGT, per germline. This CDR3 has 17 residues. The gene calls are TRBV6-1 and TRBJ1-6, with D possibly TRBD1 on 6 matching bases. This receptor was taken from a male donor in good health and CMV-seronegative. Source material: PBMCs. CDR3 sequence: CASSELPIGTNNSPLHF. DNA of the CDR3: TGTGCCAGCAGTGAACTCCCCATCGGGACAAATAATTCACCCCTCCACTTT.